Listed below are T cell receptor beta chains from one sample, sequenced in a study of siplizumab effects on memory and regulatory T cells. Method: immunoSEQ multiplex PCR; TCRdb's copy keeps in-frame clones and lacks some. The sample holds about 100,000 clones, about 91% seen once. Sequencing input: CD4+ T cells sorted from blood. The receptors were sampled from a human donor in good health. Some clones in this sample may be carry-over from other donors' samples. Each CDR3 is given with its conserved first and last residue. D genes are given only for firm matches. Size is stated for part of the rows, as once, few or many counts, or as a class when the clone is expanded.

clone_size d_call j_call v_call cdr3_nt cdr3_aa
. . TRBJ2-4 TRBV10-3 TGTGCCATCACTGTGCGTCAGGTTCCCAAAAACATTCAGTACTTC CAITVRQVPKNIQYF
once . TRBJ2-5 TRBV7-3 TGTGCCAGCAGCTTACTGGGGGCGGGACAAGAGACCCAGTACTTC CASSLLGAGQETQYF
. . TRBJ2-2 TRBV9 TGTGCCAGCAGCCCCCGAGGGGATGCGAACACCGGGGAGCTGTTTTTT CASSPRGDANTGELFF
once . TRBJ2-1 TRBV4-2 TGTGCCAGCAGCCAAACCAGGGGGCGTGCGGGAGTGGATGAGCAGTTCTTC CASSQTRGRAGVDEQFF
. TRBD2 TRBJ2-7 TRBV7-2 TGTGCCAGCAGCGAGGGACTAGCGGCGCCCTACGAGCAGTACTTC CASSEGLAAPYEQYF
. . TRBJ2-5 TRBV7-9 TGTGCCAGCAGCTCGATAGAGACCCAGTACTTC CASSSIETQYF
. TRBD2 TRBJ2-7 TRBV18 TGTGCCAGCTCACCGCGCCCTAGCGGCGTCTACGAGCAGTACTTC CASSPRPSGVYEQYF
. TRBD2 TRBJ2-5 TRBV6-1 TGTGCCAGCAGTCTTCTAGCGGCTCAAGAGACCCAGTACTTC CASSLLAAQETQYF
. . TRBJ2-1 TRBV21-1 TGTGCCAGCAGCTCAGAGGCTAGCGGGTACAATGAGCAGTTCTTC CASSSEASGYNEQFF
. . TRBJ1-3 TRBV4-1 TGCGCCAGCAGCCAGTATGGAAACACCATATATTTT CASSQYGNTIYF
. . TRBJ1-3 TRBV30 TGTGCCGGAAAATATTCCTCTGGAAACACCATATATTTT CAGKYSSGNTIYF
. . TRBJ2-7 TRBV6-6 TGTGCCAGCAGCCCACCCGGGGGCGAGCAGTACTTC CASSPPGGEQYF
. . TRBJ1-2 TRBV6-5 TGTGCCAGCAGTTACTCGTCCGGCAGGGTTAACTATGGCTACACCTTC CASSYSSGRVNYGYTF
. . TRBJ2-3 TRBV14 TGTGCCAGCAGCCAAGCGGAACTAGTCCGGCGCACAGATACGCAGTATTTT CASSQAELVRRTDTQYF
. . TRBJ2-5 TRBV19 TGTGCCAGTAGTACTAGTCGGGAGACCCAGTACTTC CASSTSRETQYF
once TRBD2 TRBJ2-7 TRBV11-2 TGTGCCAGTGGGAGGGCCTACGAGCAGTACTTC CASGRAYEQYF
. TRBD2 TRBJ2-5 TRBV5-6 TGTGCCAGCAGCCCTCTAGCGGGAGGGGAAGAGACCCAGTACTTC CASSPLAGGEETQYF
. TRBD1 TRBJ1-1 TRBV18 TGTGCCAGCTCAACCGACAGGGGCACTGAAGCTTTCTTT CASSTDRGTEAFF
. TRBD1 TRBJ2-7 TRBV27 TGTGCCAGCAGTTTCACTACAGGGGACGAGCAGTACTTC CASSFTTGDEQYF
once . TRBJ1-4 TRBV11-2 TGTGCCAGCAGCTTAGTAGGTTATGGGGAAAAACTGTTTTTT CASSLVGYGEKLFF
. . TRBJ2-3 TRBV7-8 TGTGCCAGCAGCTTAGCTGGGGGTACAGCCACAGATACGCAGTATTTT CASSLAGGTATDTQYF
. TRBD1 TRBJ1-2 TRBV6-5 TGTGCCAGCAGTAGAGGGGGCGGCTATGGCTACACCTTC CASSRGGGYGYTF
. . TRBJ2-2 TRBV2 TGTGCCAGCAGTGGGACTGTTAACACCGGGGAGCTGTTTTTT CASSGTVNTGELFF
. . TRBJ2-5 TRBV6-5 TGTGCCAGCAGTTCCGACGCCTCCGGAGGACTTGGGACCCAGTACTTC CASSSDASGGLGTQYF
. TRBD2 TRBJ2-2 TRBV15 TGTGCCACCAGCAGAGTTAAGGCTAGCGGGGGGGAGCTGTTTTTT CATSRVKASGGELFF
. . TRBJ1-4 TRBV10-3 TGTGCCATCAGTGACAGGGCTGAAAAACTGTTTTTT CAISDRAEKLFF
. TRBD1 TRBJ2-5 TRBV2 TGTGCCAGCATGACGGACAGGGCTTACCAAGAGACCCAGTACTTC CASMTDRAYQETQYF